Shown below are 23 T cell receptor beta chains from a single sample sequenced in a study of T cell responses to AZD1222 COVID-19 vaccine. Some clones are missing from TCRdb's copy, which holds only in-frame ones; the method was immunoSEQ multiplex PCR. The sample includes 150,000 to 250,000 clones, about nine tenths of them seen just once. The sample here was peripheral blood, taken 28 days after the second AZD1222 dose. The receptors originated from an adult who received the AZD1222 COVID-19 vaccine.

Notes on this clone: The same CDR3 arises from other DNA sequences in this sample as well. The V call is TRBV11-3, the J call TRBJ1-2, with TRBD1 as a possible D gene (6 bases). Trimming removed 5 bases at V and 4 bases at J, with 11 bases between. The germline V gene encodes CDR1 SGHNT and CDR2 YENEEA. The CDR3 is made up of 13 amino acids. The DNA for the CDR3 is TGTGCCAGCAGCCTTCAGGGGAGCTATGGCTACACCTTC. Protein sequence: CASSLQGSYGYTF.

This chain connects TRBV4-1 to TRBJ1-2; D is undetermined. The CDR3 has 15 amino acids. The V and J ends lost 0 bases and 2 bases respectively, with 10 bases between them. Germline V gene data show CDR1 as MGHRA and CDR2 as YSYEKL. The CDR3 spells CASSQDKNSNYGYTF. CDR3 bases: TGCGCCAGCAGCCAAGATAAAAACAGCAACTATGGCTACACCTTC.

This chain uses TRBV3-1 (or the pseudogene TRBV3-2) with TRBJ2-1; no reliable D call. This CDR3 contains 12 residues. V lost 1 base and J 9 bases, leaving 7 bases between the germline ends. Germline V gives CDR1 LGHDT, CDR2 YNNKEL (reference sequence). CDR3 protein: CASSQVASEQFF. For the CDR3, the DNA is TGTGCCAGCAGCCAAGTAGCTAGTGAGCAGTTCTTC.

The chain has TRBV2 and TRBJ2-3; TRBD2 is a possible D gene (5 bases). Deletions cut 3 bases from V and 0 bases from J, with 10 bases between. CDR1 is SNHLY, CDR2 FYNNEI, per germline. This CDR3 region has 15 residues. The CDR3 reads CASSERGRSTDTQYF. The DNA for the CDR3 is TGTGCCAGCAGTGAGCGAGGGAGAAGCACAGATACGCAGTATTTT.

J is TRBJ2-5 and V is TRBV6-4, with TRBD2 identical over 10 bases. V lost 7 bases, J lost 1 base, and 9 bases stayed unmatched. The length of the CDR3 is 16 residues. Germline CDR1 is MRHNA and CDR2 is SNTAGT. The CDR3 region is CASTKLAGPAQETQYF. The CDR3 DNA reads as TGTGCCAGCACCAAACTAGCGGGGCCAGCCCAAGAGACCCAGTACTTC.

The chain couples TRBV5-1 to TRBJ1-2; 9 bases fit TRBD1. The junction had 8 bases not matched to a gene; V was cut back by 6 bases and J by 8 bases. The CDR3 has 13 residues. Germline loops: CDR1 SGHRS, CDR2 YFSETQ. The CDR3, as DNA: TGCGCCAGCACCCTGGGACAGGGTAAAGGCTACACCTTC. Amino acid sequence: CASTLGQGKGYTF.

This chain connects TRBV7-3 to TRBJ2-2; weak D call: TRBD1 (6 bases). The CDR3 is 15 amino acids. From germline, CDR1 is SGHTA and CDR2 FQGTGA. V gave up 1 base and J gave up 6 bases, with 12 bases separating them. CDR3 nucleotides: TGTGCCAGCAGCTTAAATACGGGACAACCCGGGGAGCTGTTTTTT. Translation: CASSLNTGQPGELFF.

This clone has just a few counts. The rearrangement uses TRBV10-2 and TRBJ1-1; D is possibly TRBD1 (5 bases). The V gene lost 8 bases and the J gene lost 3 bases, with 16 bases spanning the gap. This CDR3 is built from 14 residues. Germline V gives CDR1 WSHSY, CDR2 SAAADI. The CDR3 coding sequence is TGCGCCAGCCGCCGGGGGGGTACACACACTGAAGCTTTCTTT. Its protein is CASRRGGTHTEAFF.

J is TRBJ1-2 and V is TRBV6-1, with 8 bases matching TRBD1. The CDR3 extends over 15 amino acids. CDR1 and CDR2 (germline): MNHNS, SASEGT. V was pared by 3 bases and J by 4 bases, with 7 bases of the junction left unmatched. The CDR3 reads CASSERDRGSYGYTF. The CDR3 DNA is TGTGCCAGCAGTGAGCGAGACAGGGGAAGCTATGGCTACACCTTC.

The chain is built from TRBV28 and TRBJ2-2; maybe TRBD1 (6 bases). The CDR3 extends over 16 amino acids. Germline V gene lookup returns CDR1 MDHEN and CDR2 SYDVKM. Trimming left V 1 base short and J 3 bases short, with 12 bases between. As DNA, the CDR3 is TGTGCCAGCAGTTTATACGGGACAAAAGACACCGGGGAGCTGTTTTTT. Translation gives CASSLYGTKDTGELFF.

This rearrangement joins TRBV28 to TRBJ1-2; no reliable D call. In germline, CDR1 is MDHEN, CDR2 SYDVKM. V lost 5 bases to trimming and J lost 0 bases, with 16 bases between them. The CDR3 has 16 residues. CDR3 protein: CASSPGNIRANYGYTF. CDR3 bases: TGTGCCAGCAGTCCCGGTAACATTAGAGCTAACTATGGCTACACCTTC.

The genes are TRBV18 and TRBJ2-7; tentatively, D is TRBD1 (6 bases). The CDR3 contains 16 residues. In germline, CDR1 is KGHSH, CDR2 LQKENI. Trimming cost V 3 bases and J 1 base, with 16 bases left between them. CDR3 residues: CASSPSGSRGSYEQYF. DNA for the CDR3: TGTGCCAGCTCACCTTCAGGTTCCAGGGGATCCTACGAGCAGTACTTC.

This chain joins TRBV18 and TRBJ2-2; 9 bases fit TRBD1. J gave up 7 bases and V 2 bases, and 8 bases lay outside the gene matches. The CDR3 totals 16 residues. Germline values: CDR1 KGHSH, CDR2 LQKENI. The CDR3 sequence is CASSPGTGKLRGELFF. CDR3 DNA: TGTGCCAGCTCACCAGGGACAGGGAAGTTACGCGGGGAGCTGTTTTTT. The full variable domain, its missing parts supplied by reference TRBV18 and TRBJ2-2, is NAGVMQNPRHLVRRRGQEARLRCSPMKGHSHVYWYRQLPEEGLKFMVYLQKENIIDESGMPKERFSAEFPKEGPSILRIQQVVRGDSAAYFCASSPGTGKLRGELFFGEGSRLTVL.

The chain uses TRBV28 and TRBJ2-1; 8 bases fit TRBD1. Germline trimming cut 11 bases from V and 2 bases from J; bases unmatched to any gene: 8. Germline V gene lookup returns CDR1 MDHEN and CDR2 SYDVKM. This CDR3 spans 14 amino acids. CDR3: CAATDRDTYNEQFF. For the CDR3, the DNA is TGTGCCGCTACGGACAGGGACACCTACAATGAGCAGTTCTTC.

This chain connects TRBV18 to TRBJ2-2; perhaps D is TRBD1 or TRBD2 (5 bases each). The CDR3 extends over 12 amino acids. The V end lost 3 bases, the J end lost 7 bases, and 6 bases lay between the germline ends. Germline loops: CDR1 KGHSH, CDR2 LQKENI. CDR3 protein: CASSPGVGELFF. The DNA of the CDR3 is TGTGCCAGCTCACCGGGGGTCGGGGAGCTGTTTTTT. Supplemented by reference TRBV18 and TRBJ2-2, the full variable domain reads NAGVMQNPRHLVRRRGQEARLRCSPMKGHSHVYWYRQLPEEGLKFMVYLQKENIIDESGMPKERFSAEFPKEGPSILRIQQVVRGDSAAYFCASSPGVGELFFGEGSRLTVL.

The table lists this clone with a few counts. The genes are TRBV11-2 and TRBJ1-2; D gene uncertain. Trimming left V 4 bases short and J 9 bases short, with 24 bases between. This CDR3 comprises 16 residues. Germline lookup yields CDR1 SGHAT and CDR2 FQNNGV. As DNA, the CDR3 is TGTGCCAGCAGCTCTTACGGACTCAGTGGGGAGAGTAGCTACACCTTC. Translated, it gives CASSSYGLSGESSYTF.

This rearrangement joins TRBV5-1 to TRBJ2-7, with TRBD2 as a possible D gene (6 bases). The CDR3 extends over 13 amino acids. The V end lost 5 bases, the J end lost 7 bases, and 16 bases lay between the germline ends. The germline CDR1 and CDR2 sequences are SGHRS and YFSETQ. The CDR3: CASREGRAGEQYF. DNA for the CDR3: TGCGCCAGCAGAGAGGGTAGGGCGGGGGAGCAGTACTTC.

This chain links TRBV28 with TRBJ1-2; tentatively, D is TRBD1 (5 bases). The CDR3 has 15 amino acids. Trimming left V 5 bases short and J 7 bases short, with 20 bases between. From germline, CDR1 is MDHEN and CDR2 SYDVKM. CDR3 sequence reads: CASSPLDTADGGYTF. Written as DNA, the CDR3 is TGTGCCAGCAGTCCACTGGACACGGCTGATGGTGGCTACACCTTC.

V gene TRBV2 combines with J gene TRBJ1-5; TRBD1 might be the D (5 bases). Germline lookup yields CDR1 SNHLY and CDR2 FYNNEI. This CDR3 has 13 amino acids. The V and J ends lost 7 bases and 4 bases respectively, with 11 bases between them. The CDR3 loop reads CASTGLRNQPQHF. The CDR3 DNA is TGTGCCAGCACGGGACTGAGAAATCAGCCCCAGCATTTT. Full variable domain (remainder filled in from reference TRBV2 and TRBJ1-5): EPEVTQTPSHQVTQMGQEVILRCVPISNHLYFYWYRQILGQKVEFLVSFYNNEISEKSEIFDDQFSVERPDGSNFTLKIRSTKLEDSAMYFCASTGLRNQPQHFGDGTRLSIL.

The V and J genes are TRBV5-4 and TRBJ1-2, with D tentatively TRBD1 (6 bases). The germline V and J ends were trimmed by 3 bases and 6 bases, with 18 bases remaining between them. The V gene's germline CDR1 is SGHNT and CDR2 YYREEE (reference sequence). CDR3 length: 15 residues. In DNA form, the CDR3 reads TGTGCCAGCAGCTCAGGGACACTCCCTGAACATGGCTACACCTTC. This gives the protein CASSSGTLPEHGYTF. Together with reference TRBV5-4 and TRBJ1-2, the CDR3 gives the full variable domain: ETGVTQSPTHLIKTRGQQVTLRCSSQSGHNTVSWYQQALGQGPQFIFQYYREEENGRGNFPPRFSGLQFPNYSSELNVNALELDDSALYLCASSSGTLPEHGYTFGSGTRLTVV.

The chain joins TRBV15 to TRBJ2-3; TRBD1 might be the D (5 bases). CDR1 and CDR2 (germline): LNHNV, YYDKDF (reference sequence). Trimming removed 2 bases from V and 4 bases from J, with 7 bases in between. The CDR3 has 13 residues. The CDR3 nucleotides are TGTGCCACCAGCAGACAGGGCCCAGATACGCAGTATTTT. Translation gives CATSRQGPDTQYF. The variable domain in full, with the rest retrieved from reference TRBV15 and TRBJ2-3, is DAMVIQNPRYQVTQFGKPVTLSCSQTLNHNVMYWYQQKSSQAPKLLFHYYDKDFNNEADTPDNFQSRRPNTSFCFLDIRSPGLGDTAMYLCATSRQGPDTQYFGPGTRLTVL.

The genes are TRBV29-1 and TRBJ2-4; D not resolved. Per germline, CDR1 SQVTM and CDR2 ANQGSEA. Trimming pared 6 bases from V and 2 bases from J, leaving 11 bases between. There are 13 residues in the CDR3. The CDR3 protein is CSVSWDSKNIQYF. The CDR3 DNA is TGCAGCGTGAGCTGGGATTCCAAAAACATTCAGTACTTC.

The genes are TRBV28 and TRBJ1-5; a possible D gene is TRBD1 (5 bases). The CDR3 runs to 14 residues. Germline assignment: CDR1 MDHEN and CDR2 SYDVKM. V lost 6 bases and J 6 bases, leaving 15 bases between the germline ends. This CDR3 reads CASSRTGGSQPQHF. The CDR3 DNA is TGTGCCAGCAGCCGGACGGGGGGGAGTCAGCCCCAGCATTTT.